Sequencing of this TCR beta chain was carried out in a study of cytomegalovirus exposure and HLA in healthy donors. Study outcomes and limitations: Available immune exposure information was restricted to CMV serostatus only. Another analysis was done later, and it associated approximately 15,000 TCR beta sequences with HLA alleles at 0.05 false discovery rate.

The PCR had 60 Vbeta and 13 Jbeta primers. Libraries were prepared by immunoSEQ multiplex PCR; TCRdb keeps only in-frame clonotypes and omits some of them. This sample has around 180,000 clones, with around 85% found just once. The CDR3 covers 15 residues. Germline V CDR1 and CDR2: ENHRY, SYGVKD. The ends were cut back, 0 bases at V and 6 bases at J, with 14 bases in the middle. Nominally healthy donors were sampled, though unrecorded immune exposures were likely. Of note for this clone: Its antigen remains unknown.

The chain recombines TRBV10-3 with TRBJ1-1; the D is unclear. Sequenced: PBMCs. This receptor was obtained from a man younger than 35 in good health and CMV-seronegative. CDR3: CAISESSRTGSEAFF. For the CDR3, the DNA is TGTGCCATCAGTGAGTCGTCTCGAACCGGGTCTGAAGCTTTCTTT.